Below are 8 T cell receptor beta chains sequenced from a single sample in a study of blood T cell repertoires in COVID-19. The data were produced by immunoSEQ multiplex PCR, yet TCRdb's version contains in-frame clones alone and is incomplete. The table lists 200,000 to 250,000 clones, over 75% of them singletons. Input material: PBMCs or T cells enriched from blood (not recorded which). The receptors were sampled from a middle-aged man who had recovered from COVID-19.

This clone was detected only once. The CDR3 loop is CASTLAGVPTGELFF. DNA for the CDR3: TGTGCCAGCACCCTAGCGGGGGTACCCACCGGGGAGCTGTTTTTT. The V call is TRBV2, the J call TRBJ2-2; 10 nucleotides match TRBD2. The V gene end was trimmed by 7 bases and the J gene end by 4 bases; junction bases not matched to a gene: 6. This CDR3 is built from 15 residues. The germline gives CDR1 SNHLY, CDR2 FYNNEI.

V usage is TRBV5-5 and J usage is TRBJ1-2; D might be TRBD1 (6 bases). In germline, CDR1 is SGHKS, CDR2 YYEKEE (reference sequence). Trimming removed 5 bases at V and 6 bases at J, with 14 bases between. CDR3 length: 13 amino acids. CDR3 protein: CASSNRDGNGYTF. The CDR3 DNA reads TGTGCCAGCAGTAACAGGGACGGGAATGGCTACACCTTC.

This chain joins TRBV24-1 and TRBJ1-4, with 7 nucleotides matching TRBD1. This CDR3 region has 21 residues. The V gene's germline CDR1 is KGHDR and CDR2 SFDVKD. Unmatched junction bases numbered 19, after V lost 0 bases and J lost 4 bases. The CDR3 bases are TGTGCCACCAGTGATTTGGCCGGGACAGAAAAAAAAGAAACCGTTAATGAAAAACTGTTTTTT. Its protein is CATSDLAGTEKKETVNEKLFF.

The chain combines TRBV4-1 with TRBJ1-5, with unresolved D. Trimming cost V 0 bases and J 4 bases, with 7 bases left between them. The CDR3 length is 14 residues. Germline CDR1 reads MGHRA; CDR2 reads YSYEKL. DNA of the CDR3: TGCGCCAGCAGCCAAGATGCGGCGAATCAGCCCCAGCATTTT. Encoded protein: CASSQDAANQPQHF.

This chain connects TRBV24-1 to TRBJ1-2; the D is unclear. The CDR3 is made up of 16 amino acids. In germline, CDR1 is KGHDR, CDR2 SFDVKD. The germline V and J ends were trimmed by 5 bases and 3 bases, with 18 bases remaining between them. CDR3 coding DNA: TGTGCCACCAGTGGCTCTACAGATCTAATTCACTATGGCTACACCTTC. Protein: CATSGSTDLIHYGYTF.

V gene TRBV5-1 combines with J gene TRBJ1-4; possible D gene TRBD1, 6 bases. CDR3 length: 14 residues. V gave up 4 bases and J gave up 7 bases, with 14 bases separating them. CDR1 is SGHRS and CDR2 is YFSETQ in the germline V gene. The chain's CDR3 is CASSVQGKSEKLFF. In DNA, the CDR3 is TGCGCCAGCAGCGTACAGGGAAAGAGTGAAAAACTGTTTTTT.

V and J are TRBV9 and TRBJ1-6; D remains ambiguous. CDR1 and CDR2 (germline): SGDLS, YYNGEE. CDR3 length: 15 amino acids. The ends were cut back, 0 bases at V and 7 bases at J, with 11 bases in the middle. The CDR3 reads CASSVGGDHNSPLHF. The CDR3 DNA follows: TGTGCCAGCAGCGTAGGCGGGGATCACAATTCACCCCTCCACTTT.

In this sample, this clone turned up a few times. This chain uses TRBV11-2 with TRBJ2-5; possibly TRBD1 for D (6 bases). The V gene's germline CDR1 is SGHAT and CDR2 FQNNGV. V lost 6 bases to trimming and J lost 2 bases, with 10 bases between them. This CDR3 spans 13 amino acids. As DNA, the CDR3 is TGTGCCAGCAGTCATGGACAGCAAGAGACCCAGTACTTC. Translated: CASSHGQQETQYF. Variable domain in full (rest from reference TRBV11-2 and TRBJ2-5): EAGVAQSPRYKIIEKRQSVAFWCNPISGHATLYWYQQILGQGPKLLIQFQNNGVVDDSQLPKDRFSAERLKGVDSTLKIQPAKLEDSAVYLCASSHGQQETQYFGPGTRLLVL.